This T cell receptor (beta chain) was observed in a study of T cells expressing NK-cell markers. Notes on the study in general: Dominant NKG2C+ clonotype frequencies of about 1.0-8% of CD8+ T cells were measured in over five donors.

TCRdb reanalyzed the 5' RACE reads, giving one entry per CDR3 protein sequence and no DNA. The repertoire table contains approximately 170,000 distinct CDR3 sequences. Notes on this clonotype: The target antigen is unknown.

The CDR3 sequence is 16 residues long. The germline gives CDR1 SGDLS, CDR2 YYNGEE. The sequence was obtained from a man aged 18 to 69 in good health. This sequence joins TRBV9 and TRBJ2-3; TCRdb lists TRBD2, though no DNA is available to test this call. The sample taken for sequencing was blood T cells: a sorted CD56 or NKG2C T cell subset, CD4+ or CD8+ T cells, or bulk PBMC T cells (not recorded which). The CDR3 is CASSVGSGGGTDTQYF.